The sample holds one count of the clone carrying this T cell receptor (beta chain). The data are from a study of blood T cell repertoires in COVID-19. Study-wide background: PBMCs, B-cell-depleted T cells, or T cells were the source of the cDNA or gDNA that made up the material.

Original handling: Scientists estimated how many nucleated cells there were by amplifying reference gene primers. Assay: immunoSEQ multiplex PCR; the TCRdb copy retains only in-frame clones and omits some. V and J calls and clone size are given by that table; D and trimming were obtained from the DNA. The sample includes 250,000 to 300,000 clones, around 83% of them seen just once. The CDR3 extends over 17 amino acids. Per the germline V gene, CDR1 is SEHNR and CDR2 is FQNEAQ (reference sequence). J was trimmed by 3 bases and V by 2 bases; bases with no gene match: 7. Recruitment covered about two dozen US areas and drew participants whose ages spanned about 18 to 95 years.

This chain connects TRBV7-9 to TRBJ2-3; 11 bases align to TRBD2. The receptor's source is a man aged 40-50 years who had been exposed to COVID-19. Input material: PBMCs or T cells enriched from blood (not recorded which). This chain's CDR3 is CASSLLELAGGTDTQYF. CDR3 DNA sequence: TGTGCCAGCAGCTTACTAGAGCTAGCGGGAGGAACAGATACGCAGTATTTT.